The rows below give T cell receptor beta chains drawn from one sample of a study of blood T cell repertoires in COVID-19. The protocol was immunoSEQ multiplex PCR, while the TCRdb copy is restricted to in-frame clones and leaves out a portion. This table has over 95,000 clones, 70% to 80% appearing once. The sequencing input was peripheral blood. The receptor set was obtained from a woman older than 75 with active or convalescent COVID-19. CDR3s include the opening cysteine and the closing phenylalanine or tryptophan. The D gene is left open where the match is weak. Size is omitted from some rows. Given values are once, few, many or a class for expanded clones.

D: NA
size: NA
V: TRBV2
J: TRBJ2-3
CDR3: CASSDPDWRRPLTDTQYF
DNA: TGTGCCAGCAGCGACCCTGACTGGCGGCGGCCGTTGACAGATACGCAGTATTTT

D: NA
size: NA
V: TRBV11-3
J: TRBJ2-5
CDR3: CASSLGGNQETQYF
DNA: TGTGCCAGCAGCTTAGGGGGCAATCAAGAGACCCAGTACTTC

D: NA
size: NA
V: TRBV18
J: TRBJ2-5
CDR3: CASSPDSSGKSKTQYF
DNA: TGTGCCAGCTCACCCGACAGCTCTGGGAAATCGAAGACCCAGTACTTC

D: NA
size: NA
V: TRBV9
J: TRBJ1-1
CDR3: CASSVGAGSQQGNTEAFF
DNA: TGTGCCAGCAGCGTAGGAGCTGGATCGCAACAGGGGAACACTGAAGCTTTCTTT

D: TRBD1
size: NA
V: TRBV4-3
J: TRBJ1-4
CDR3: CASSLGQVEGRKLFF
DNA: TGCGCCAGCAGCCTAGGACAGGTTGAGGGGCGGAAACTGTTTTTT

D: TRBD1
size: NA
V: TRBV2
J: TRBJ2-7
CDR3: CASRGGTGGSYEQYF
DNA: TGTGCCAGCAGGGGCGGGACAGGGGGCTCCTACGAGCAGTACTTC

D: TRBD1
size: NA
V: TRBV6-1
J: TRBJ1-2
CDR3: CASSEFGTVVGYTF
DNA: TGTGCCAGCAGTGAATTCGGGACAGTGGTGGGCTACACCTTC

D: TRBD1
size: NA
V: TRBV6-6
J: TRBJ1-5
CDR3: CASSNRDRNQPQHF
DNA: TGTGCCAGCAGTAACAGGGACAGAAATCAGCCCCAGCATTTT

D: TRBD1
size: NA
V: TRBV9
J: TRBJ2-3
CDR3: CASSVTGQGADTQYF
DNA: TGTGCCAGCAGCGTAACGGGACAGGGGGCAGATACGCAGTATTTT

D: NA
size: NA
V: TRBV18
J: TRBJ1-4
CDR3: CASSPARNNEKLFF
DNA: TGTGCCAGCTCACCAGCCAGGAATAATGAAAAACTGTTTTTT

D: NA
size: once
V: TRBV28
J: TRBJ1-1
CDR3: CASSLRPQVGTEAFF
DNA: TGTGCCAGCAGTTTAAGACCACAGGTTGGCACTGAAGCTTTCTTT

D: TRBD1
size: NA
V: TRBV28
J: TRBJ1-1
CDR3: CASSSGQVPRAFF
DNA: TGTGCCAGCAGTTCCGGACAGGTTCCCCGTGCTTTCTTT

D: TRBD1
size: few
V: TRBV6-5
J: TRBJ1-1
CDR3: CASITGTGKPEAFF
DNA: TGTGCCAGCATTACCGGGACAGGGAAACCTGAAGCTTTCTTT

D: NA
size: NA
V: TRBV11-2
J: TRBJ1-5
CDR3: CASSLDGQPQHF
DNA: TGTGCCAGCAGCTTAGACGGTCAGCCCCAGCATTTT

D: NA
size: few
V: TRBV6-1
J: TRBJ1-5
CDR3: CASSEGTPYQPQHF
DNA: TGTGCCAGCAGTGAGGGGACACCTTATCAGCCCCAGCATTTT

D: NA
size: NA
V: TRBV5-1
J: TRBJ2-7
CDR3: CASSLVGGSYEQYF
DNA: TGCGCCAGCAGCTTGGTAGGGGGCTCCTACGAGCAGTACTTC